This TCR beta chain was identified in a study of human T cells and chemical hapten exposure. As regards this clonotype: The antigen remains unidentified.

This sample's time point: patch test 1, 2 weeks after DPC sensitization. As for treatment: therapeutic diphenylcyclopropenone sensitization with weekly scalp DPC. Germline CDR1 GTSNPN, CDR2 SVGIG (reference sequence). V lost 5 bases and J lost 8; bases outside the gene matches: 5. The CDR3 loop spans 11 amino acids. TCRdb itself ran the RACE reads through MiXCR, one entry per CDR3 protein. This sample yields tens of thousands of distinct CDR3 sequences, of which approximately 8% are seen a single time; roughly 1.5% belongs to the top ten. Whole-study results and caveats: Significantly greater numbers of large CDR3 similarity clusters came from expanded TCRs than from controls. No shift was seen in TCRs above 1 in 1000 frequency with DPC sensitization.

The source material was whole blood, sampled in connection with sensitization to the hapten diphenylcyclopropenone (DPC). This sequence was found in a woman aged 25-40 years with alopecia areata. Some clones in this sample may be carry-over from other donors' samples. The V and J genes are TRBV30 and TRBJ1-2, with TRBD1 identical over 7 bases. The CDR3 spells CAWGEGAGYTF. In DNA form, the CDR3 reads TGTGCCTGGGGCGAGGGGGCCGGCTACACCTTC.